The 19 T cell receptor beta chains below all came from one sample that was sequenced in a study of cytomegalovirus exposure and HLA in healthy donors. The table came from immunoSEQ multiplex PCR; TCRdb's copy has only in-frame clones and leaves some out. The top ten clones hold roughly 1.3% of a sample with about 65,000 clones, under 95% of them seen once. The specimen was PBMCs. These receptor sequences come from a woman younger than 35 in good health and CMV-seronegative.

This clone appeared once. V gene TRBV5-1 combines with J gene TRBJ1-1; D may be TRBD1 (5 bases). This CDR3 is 13 amino acids long. The germline CDR1 and CDR2 sequences are SGHRS and YFSETQ. With 6 bases removed from V and 5 bases from J, the gap between germline ends came to 14 bases. CDR3 sequence: CASTKDIGTEAFF. Written as DNA, the CDR3 is TGCGCCAGCACCAAGGACATCGGGACTGAAGCTTTCTTT.

This clone was picked up one time. The V gene is TRBV5-1, the J gene TRBJ2-1; 7 bases agree with TRBD2. Germline CDR1 reads SGHRS; CDR2 reads YFSETQ. This CDR3 contains 14 residues. With 4 bases clipped from V and 8 bases from J, the junction kept 9 bases outside the gene matches. CDR3 DNA sequence: TGCGCCAGCAGCAGGCGGGAGAGATCCGATGAGCAGTTCTTC. Protein sequence: CASSRRERSDEQFF.

The rearrangement uses TRBV11-3 and TRBJ2-7, with 7 bases identical to TRBD1. Germline V gives CDR1 SGHNT, CDR2 YENEEA. This CDR3 region has 14 residues. J was trimmed by 2 bases and V by 4 bases; bases with no gene match: 5. The CDR3 is CASSSGQAPYEQYF. The CDR3 coding sequence is TGTGCCAGCAGCTCCGGACAGGCGCCCTACGAGCAGTACTTC.

The chain has TRBV5-6 and TRBJ2-5; 7 bases match TRBD2. Trimming took 4 bases from V and 2 from J; bases not matched to a gene: 8. The CDR3 contains 15 residues. Germline assignment: CDR1 SGHDT and CDR2 YYEEEE. The CDR3 spells CASSARGEGQETQYF. CDR3 bases: TGTGCCAGCAGCGCTCGGGGGGAGGGACAAGAGACCCAGTACTTC. The complete variable domain, with remaining parts taken from reference TRBV5-6 and TRBJ2-5, reads DAGVTQSPTHLIKTRGQQVTLRCSPKSGHDTVSWYQQALGQGPQFIFQYYEEEERQRGNFPDRFSGHQFPNYSSELNVNALLLGDSALYLCASSARGEGQETQYFGPGTRLLVL.

This chain links TRBV28 with TRBJ2-3; TRBD2 might be the D (5 bases). Trimming stripped 2 bases from V and 4 bases from J, with 13 bases between. This CDR3 spans 15 amino acids. The germline gives CDR1 MDHEN, CDR2 SYDVKM. CDR3 bases: TGTGCCAGCAGTTTAGGTCTATCGAGGGCAGATACGCAGTATTTT. It is translated as CASSLGLSRADTQYF.

The chain joins TRBV15 to TRBJ2-3; possibly TRBD2 for D (5 bases). Germline assignment: CDR1 LNHNV and CDR2 YYDKDF (reference sequence). CDR3 length: 16 residues. V lost 4 bases and J 2 bases, leaving 16 bases between the germline ends. CDR3 sequence reads: CATSKDALRVTDTQYF. The CDR3 DNA follows: TGTGCCACCAGCAAGGACGCCCTGAGGGTCACAGATACGCAGTATTTT.

The chain links TRBV4-2 to TRBJ2-3; the D is unclear. Germline-derived CDR1 and CDR2 are LGHNA and YNFKEQ. The CDR3 sequence is 12 residues long. Deletions cut 6 bases from V and 6 bases from J, with 10 bases between. This CDR3 reads CASSSFPDTQYF. CDR3 nucleotides: TGTGCCAGCAGTTCCTTCCCCGATACGCAGTATTTT.

V and J are TRBV4-2 and TRBJ2-7; tentative D call: TRBD2 (5 bases). The germline V gene has CDR1 LGHNA and CDR2 YNFKEQ. The CDR3 contains 16 residues. The V gene lost 1 base and the J gene lost 0 bases, with 13 bases spanning the gap. The CDR3 here is CASSQVGLAASYEQYF. CDR3 nucleotides: TGTGCCAGCAGCCAAGTAGGGCTAGCCGCCTCCTACGAGCAGTACTTC.

This clone is a singleton in its sample. The V call is TRBV11-2, the J call TRBJ1-1, with no clear D. Trimming shortened V by 0 bases and J by 4 bases, and 6 bases separated the two germline ends. The CDR3 length is 13 residues. Germline CDR1 and CDR2: SGHAT and FQNNGV. In nucleotides, the CDR3 is TGTGCCAGCAGCTTAGATGGAGCCACTGAAGCTTTCTTT. This encodes CASSLDGATEAFF. Full variable domain (outside the CDR3, taken from reference TRBV11-2 and TRBJ1-1): EAGVAQSPRYKIIEKRQSVAFWCNPISGHATLYWYQQILGQGPKLLIQFQNNGVVDDSQLPKDRFSAERLKGVDSTLKIQPAKLEDSAVYLCASSLDGATEAFFGQGTRLTVV.

This chain connects TRBV30 to TRBJ1-5; no reliable D call. From germline, CDR1 is GTSNPN and CDR2 SVGIG (reference sequence). The CDR3 extends over 13 amino acids. Trimming took off 2 bases at V and 5 bases at J, with 10 bases between the two ends. The CDR3 reads CAWSSGVDQPQHF. The DNA for the CDR3 is TGTGCCTGGAGTAGCGGGGTGGATCAGCCCCAGCATTTT.

This clone was found once. The V call is TRBV11-2, the J call TRBJ2-1; a weak D match, TRBD2 (6 bases). This CDR3 has 15 residues. Trimming cost V 3 bases and J 3 bases, with 12 bases left between them. Germline CDR1 reads SGHAT; CDR2 reads FQNNGV. The CDR3 spells CASSFGGSSYNEQFF. CDR3 in DNA: TGTGCCAGCAGCTTTGGGGGGAGCAGCTACAATGAGCAGTTCTTC.

The genes are TRBV6-1 and TRBJ1-2; TRBD1 might be the D (6 bases). Germline V gives CDR1 MNHNS, CDR2 SASEGT. Trimming took off 3 bases at V and 8 bases at J, with 13 bases between the two ends. The CDR3 has 13 residues. CDR3 region: CASSESQGTGYTF. The CDR3 bases are TGTGCCAGCAGTGAGTCACAGGGAACGGGCTACACCTTC.

This chain joins TRBV30 and TRBJ1-1; TRBD1 agrees at 8 bases. Per the germline V gene, CDR1 is GTSNPN and CDR2 is SVGIG (reference sequence). This CDR3 is built from 14 residues. Trimming removed 3 bases from V and 4 bases from J; junction bases left unmatched: 7. DNA of the CDR3: TGTGCCTGGAGCCCCTCTCAGGGGGCCACTGAAGCTTTCTTT. Its protein is CAWSPSQGATEAFF.

The chain couples TRBV7-2 to TRBJ2-7; D uncertain. V was shortened by 3 bases and J by 3 bases, with 6 bases between the two germline ends. CDR3 length: 12 amino acids. Per the germline V gene, CDR1 is SGHTA and CDR2 is FQGNSA. The CDR3 region is CASSFPGYEQYF. CDR3 nucleotides: TGTGCCAGCAGCTTCCCAGGCTACGAGCAGTACTTC.

This sequence joins TRBV7-9 and TRBJ1-4; 9 bases are a match to TRBD1. Germline assignment: CDR1 SEHNR and CDR2 FQNEAQ (reference sequence). The CDR3 totals 15 residues. The V segment lost 1 base and the J segment 7 bases; nucleotides outside the gene matches: 4. CDR3 sequence (DNA): TGTGCCAGCAGCTTAGTAGGGACAGGGACTGAAAAACTGTTTTTT. Its translation: CASSLVGTGTEKLFF. Looking up the rest from reference TRBV7-9 and TRBJ1-4 gives the full variable domain: DTGVSQNPRHKITKRGQNVTFRCDPISEHNRLYWYRQTLGQGPEFLTYFQNEAQLEKSRLLSDRFSAERPKGSFSTLEIQRTEQGDSAMYLCASSLVGTGTEKLFFGSGTQLSVL.

The chain carries TRBV7-9 and TRBJ2-2, with TRBD1 matching over 7 bases. Germline V gives CDR1 SEHNR, CDR2 FQNEAQ (reference sequence). The junction had 4 bases not matched to a gene; V was cut back by 5 bases and J by 4 bases. The length of the CDR3 is 14 residues. CDR3 DNA: TGTGCCAGCAGCAGGGACAGACTCACCGGGGAGCTGTTTTTT. It translates to CASSRDRLTGELFF. Using reference TRBV7-9 and TRBJ2-2 for the parts outside the CDR3, the full variable domain is DTGVSQNPRHKITKRGQNVTFRCDPISEHNRLYWYRQTLGQGPEFLTYFQNEAQLEKSRLLSDRFSAERPKGSFSTLEIQRTEQGDSAMYLCASSRDRLTGELFFGEGSRLTVL.

The rearrangement uses TRBV6-6 and TRBJ2-2; possibly TRBD2 for D (6 bases). This CDR3 is built from 16 residues. V dropped 0 bases and J dropped 3 bases, with 11 bases sitting between them. The germline gives CDR1 MNHNY, CDR2 SVGAGI (reference sequence). CDR3 nucleotide sequence: TGTGCCAGCAGTTACTCGAGTACGGGGGACACCGGGGAGCTGTTTTTT. Its translation: CASSYSSTGDTGELFF.

The table lists this clone with a count of one. The genes are TRBV6-1 and TRBJ1-2; D is perhaps TRBD1 (5 bases). V gave up 5 bases and J gave up 8 bases, with 15 bases separating them. The CDR3 is made up of 13 amino acids. Looked up from germline, CDR1 is MNHNS and CDR2 is SASEGT. CDR3 amino acids: CASSTLQGSGYTF. The CDR3 DNA follows: TGTGCCAGCAGTACCCTTCAGGGATCCGGCTACACCTTC.

This chain joins TRBV19 and TRBJ1-5; no reliable D call. The CDR3 extends over 15 amino acids. V lost 6 bases and J lost 3, with 15 bases in between. Germline V CDR1 and CDR2: LNHDA, SQIVND (reference sequence). The CDR3 loop is CASRVGFQVNQPQHF. CDR3 nucleotide sequence: TGTGCCAGTAGGGTGGGTTTCCAGGTCAATCAGCCCCAGCATTTT.